A single sample is the source of the 18 T cell receptor beta chains below, sequenced in a study of blood T cell repertoires in COVID-19. Sequencing used immunoSEQ multiplex PCR; TCRdb keeps in-frame clones, though not all of them. The sample carries about 220,000 clones, 80% to 90% recorded once. Specimen: peripheral blood. The source is a woman in her 70s with acute or convalescent COVID-19.

This clone showed up just a few times. The chain employs TRBV18 and TRBJ1-3; 7 bases agree with TRBD1. V lost 3 bases to trimming and J lost 4 bases; unmatched junction nucleotides: 15. This CDR3 comprises 18 residues. Germline CDR1 and CDR2: KGHSH and LQKENI. DNA of the CDR3: TGTGCCAGCTCACCCCAAAGCTCGACAGGGAATCTGGGAAACACCATATATTTT. Encoded protein: CASSPQSSTGNLGNTIYF.

This clone was observed a handful of times. J is TRBJ1-5 and V is TRBV6-2 or TRBV6-3, with 7 bases identical to TRBD1. CDR1 is MNHEY, CDR2 SVGEGT, per germline. This CDR3 contains 18 residues. The junction had 15 bases not matched to a gene; V was cut back by 5 bases and J by 2 bases. The CDR3: CASSTNTDRKVGNQPQHF. In DNA form, the CDR3 reads TGTGCCAGCAGTACAAATACGGACAGGAAGGTCGGCAATCAGCCCCAGCATTTT.

This chain uses TRBV19 with TRBJ1-5; no firm D call. CDR1 is LNHDA and CDR2 is SQIVND in the germline V gene (reference sequence). This CDR3 spans 16 amino acids. V was pared by 2 bases and J by 3 bases, with 14 bases between. Here the CDR3 reads CASSIYSGRLNQPQHF. CDR3 coding DNA: TGTGCCAGTAGTATATACTCCGGGAGGCTCAATCAGCCCCAGCATTTT.

The chain has TRBV11-3 and TRBJ2-1, with D maybe TRBD2 (5 bases). Trimming took 6 bases from V and 4 from J, leaving 7 bases between them. Germline V gene data show CDR1 as SGHNT and CDR2 as YENEEA. This CDR3 has 12 amino acids. CDR3 sequence reads: CASSSGYNEQFF. The DNA of the CDR3 is TGTGCCAGCAGTTCGGGGTACAATGAGCAGTTCTTC. Full variable domain (rest looked up from reference TRBV11-3 and TRBJ2-1): EAGVVQSPRYKIIEKKQPVAFWCNPISGHNTLYWYLQNLGQGPELLIRYENEEAVDDSQLPKDRFSAERLKGVDSTLKIQPAELGDSAVYLCASSSGYNEQFFGPGTRLTVL.

This clone has only one observation. This sequence joins TRBV5-1 and TRBJ1-1; perhaps TRBD1 as D (5 bases). Trimming shortened V by 0 bases and J by 1 base, and 22 bases separated the two germline ends. This CDR3 region has 19 residues. Germline values: CDR1 SGHRS, CDR2 YFSETQ. The CDR3 sequence: CASSLDWAGLTRTNTEAFF. CDR3 DNA sequence: TGCGCCAGCAGCTTGGATTGGGCGGGACTCACAAGGACGAACACTGAAGCTTTCTTT.

The genes are TRBV5-1 and TRBJ2-2; 8 bases agree with TRBD1. V gave up 2 bases and J gave up 7 bases; unmatched junction bases: 4. CDR1 SGHRS and CDR2 YFSETQ come from the germline V gene. The CDR3 is 14 residues long. The CDR3 region is CASSFQGANGELFF. In nucleotides, the CDR3 is TGCGCCAGCAGCTTCCAGGGGGCGAACGGGGAGCTGTTTTTT.

The chain joins TRBV6-2 or TRBV6-3 to TRBJ2-3, with a tentative D call TRBD2 (7 bases). This CDR3 has 14 amino acids. Germline V gives CDR1 MNHEY, CDR2 SVGEGT. Trimming cost V 2 bases and J 3 bases, with 9 bases left between them. The CDR3 protein is CASSYEGGTDTQYF. The CDR3 coding sequence is TGTGCCAGCAGTTACGAGGGGGGGACAGATACGCAGTATTTT.

The chain uses TRBV6-5 and TRBJ2-7; D call uncertain. CDR3 length: 13 amino acids. The V and J ends lost 10 bases and 0 bases respectively, with 13 bases between them. The germline V gene encodes CDR1 MNHEY and CDR2 SVGAGI. This chain's CDR3 is CATKFAPSYEQYF. The CDR3 DNA reads as TGTGCCACCAAATTCGCGCCCTCCTACGAGCAGTACTTC.

The V gene is TRBV30, the J gene TRBJ2-3, with a tentative D call TRBD1 (6 bases). In germline, CDR1 is GTSNPN, CDR2 SVGIG (reference sequence). The CDR3 loop spans 13 amino acids. Deletions cut 4 bases from V and 0 bases from J, with 8 bases between. The CDR3 bases are TGTGCCTGGACCGGACAGAGCACAGATACGCAGTATTTT. This codes for CAWTGQSTDTQYF.

This clone came up once. This sequence joins TRBV4-2 and TRBJ1-2; D might be TRBD1 (5 bases). Per germline, CDR1 LGHNA and CDR2 YNFKEQ. This CDR3 has 14 residues. V was pared by 4 bases and J by 4 bases, with 13 bases between. The CDR3 loop reads CASSPGLGLYGYTF. CDR3 sequence (DNA): TGTGCCAGCAGCCCCGGTCTGGGGCTCTATGGCTACACCTTC.

The V call is TRBV30, the J call TRBJ1-3; D is undetermined. Germline V gene data show CDR1 as GTSNPN and CDR2 as SVGIG (reference sequence). There are 12 residues in the CDR3. Trimming left V 2 bases short and J 0 bases short, with 2 bases between. CDR3 nucleotide sequence: TGTGCCTGGAGTCACTCTGGAAACACCATATATTTT. This sequence encodes CAWSHSGNTIYF. Drawing the rest from reference TRBV30 and TRBJ1-3, the complete variable domain is SQTIHQWPATLVQPVGSPLSLECTVEGTSNPNLYWYRQAAGRGLQLLFYSVGIGQISSEVPQNLSASRPQDRQFILSSKKLLLSDSGFYLCAWSHSGNTIYFGEGSWLTVV.

The chain carries TRBV18 and TRBJ2-6; D may be TRBD1 (5 bases). Per germline, CDR1 KGHSH and CDR2 LQKENI. The germline V and J ends were trimmed by 3 bases and 1 base, with 16 bases remaining between them. CDR3 length: 18 amino acids. The CDR3 DNA is TGTGCCAGCTCACCTTCTGGACAACTGACGTCTGGGGCCAACGTCCTGACTTTC. This encodes CASSPSGQLTSGANVLTF.

This rearrangement joins TRBV7-2 to TRBJ1-3; TRBD1 matches 8 bases. Trimming removed 2 bases from V and 0 bases from J; junction bases left unmatched: 3. CDR1 is SGHTA and CDR2 is FQGNSA in the germline V gene. The CDR3 spans 16 residues. CDR3 protein: CASSLRQGSSGNTIYF. In nucleotides, the CDR3 is TGTGCCAGCAGCTTAAGACAGGGGAGCTCTGGAAACACCATATATTTT.

There are a few counts of this clone. V and J are TRBV24-1 and TRBJ2-2; maybe TRBD2 (6 bases). Per the germline V gene, CDR1 is KGHDR and CDR2 is SFDVKD. This CDR3 is 14 amino acids long. Trimming pared 5 bases from V and 4 bases from J, leaving 10 bases between. The DNA for the CDR3 is TGTGCCACCAGTGTAACCGGGGGCACCGGGGAGCTGTTTTTT. It codes for CATSVTGGTGELFF.

The gene calls are TRBV7-6 and TRBJ1-5, with D uncertain. V was shortened by 5 bases and J by 3 bases, with 14 bases between the two germline ends. This CDR3 is 15 amino acids long. The germline gives CDR1 SGHVS, CDR2 FNYEAQ. The chain's CDR3 is CASSPSAVSNQPQHF. The DNA of the CDR3 is TGTGCCAGCAGCCCATCAGCGGTTTCCAATCAGCCCCAGCATTTT.

This rearrangement joins TRBV6-1 to TRBJ1-1; possibly TRBD1 for D (5 bases). The V end lost 1 base, the J end lost 3 bases, and 9 bases lay between the germline ends. The CDR3 length is 14 residues. Germline V gene data show CDR1 as MNHNS and CDR2 as SASEGT. The CDR3 region is CASSEGQRDTEAFF. As DNA, the CDR3 is TGTGCCAGCAGTGAAGGACAGAGAGACACTGAAGCTTTCTTT.

This chain links TRBV30 with TRBJ1-4; D gene uncertain. The V end lost 5 bases, the J end lost 8 bases, and 18 bases lay between the germline ends. Germline CDR1 GTSNPN, CDR2 SVGIG (reference sequence). The CDR3 contains 14 residues. The CDR3 region has the DNA TGTGCCTGGGATGGGAGCATCCCGGGGGAAAAACTGTTTTTT. Amino acids: CAWDGSIPGEKLFF.

This chain uses TRBV19 with TRBJ1-2, with 7 bases lining up with TRBD1. Germline V CDR1 and CDR2: LNHDA, SQIVND (reference sequence). The CDR3 runs 15 residues. V was clipped by 3 bases and J by 5 bases; unmatched bases: 9. The CDR3 sequence is CASSMGTASHYGYTF. CDR3 bases: TGTGCCAGTAGTATGGGGACAGCCTCCCATTATGGCTACACCTTC.